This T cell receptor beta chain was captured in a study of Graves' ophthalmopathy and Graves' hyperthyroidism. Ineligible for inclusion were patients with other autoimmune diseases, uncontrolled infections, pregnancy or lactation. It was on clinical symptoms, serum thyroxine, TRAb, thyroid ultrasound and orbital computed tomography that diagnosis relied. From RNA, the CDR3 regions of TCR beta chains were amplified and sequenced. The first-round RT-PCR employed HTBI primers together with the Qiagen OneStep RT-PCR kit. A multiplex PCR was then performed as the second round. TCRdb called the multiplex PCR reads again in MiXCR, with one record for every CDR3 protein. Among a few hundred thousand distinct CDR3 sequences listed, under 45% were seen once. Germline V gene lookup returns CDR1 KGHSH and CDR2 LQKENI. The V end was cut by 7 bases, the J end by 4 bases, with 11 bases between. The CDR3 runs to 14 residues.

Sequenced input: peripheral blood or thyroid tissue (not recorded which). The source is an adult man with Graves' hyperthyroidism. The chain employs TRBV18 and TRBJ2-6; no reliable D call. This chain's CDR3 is CASCPTKGANVLTF. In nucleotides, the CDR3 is TGTGCCAGCTGTCCCACGAAAGGGGCCAACGTCCTGACTTTC.